This T cell receptor beta chain derives from a study of cytomegalovirus exposure and HLA in healthy donors. This clone was observed once. Antigen: not known. CDR1 is SEHNR, CDR2 FQNEAQ, per germline (reference sequence). The CDR3 sequence is 16 residues long. V shed 1 base and J 2 bases; nucleotides not matched to a gene: 7. Study-wide points: Trimming of TCR beta V- and J-genes showed a link, identified in a later analysis, to a missense DCLRE1C variant. It was reported that TCR beta sequences correctly inferred the HLA-A and HLA-B alleles for most subjects.

The primer mix had 60 Vbeta and 13 Jbeta primers. In the original processing: A follow-up analysis tallied 73 million or so unique TCR beta chains, roughly 11 million shared. Only in-frame clones appear in the TCRdb table, and some are missing; sequencing was by immunoSEQ multiplex PCR. The DNA was the basis for D and trimming; V, J and clone size are from that table. In the table there are 95,000 to 150,000 clones, around four fifths of which are singletons. This chain uses TRBV7-9 with TRBJ2-7; 8 bases are a match to TRBD1. What was sequenced was PBMCs. The source of this sequence is a man between 60 and 75 years old in good health and CMV-seropositive. CDR3 protein: CASSLVLTGGTYEQYF. The CDR3 bases are TGTGCCAGCAGCTTAGTACTCACAGGGGGTACCTACGAGCAGTACTTC.